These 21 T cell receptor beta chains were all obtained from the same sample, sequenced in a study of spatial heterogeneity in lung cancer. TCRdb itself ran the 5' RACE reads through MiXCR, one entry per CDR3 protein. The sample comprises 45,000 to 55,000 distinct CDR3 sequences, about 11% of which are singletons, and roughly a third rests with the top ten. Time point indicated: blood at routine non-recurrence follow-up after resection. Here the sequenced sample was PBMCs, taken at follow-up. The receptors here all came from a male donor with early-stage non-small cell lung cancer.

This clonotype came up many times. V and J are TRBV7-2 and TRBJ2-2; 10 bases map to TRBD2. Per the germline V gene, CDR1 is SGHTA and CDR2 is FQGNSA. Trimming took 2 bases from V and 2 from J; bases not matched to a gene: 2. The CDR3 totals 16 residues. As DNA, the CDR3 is TGTGCCAGCAGCTTAACTAGCGGGATAAACACCGGGGAGCTGTTTTTT. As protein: CASSLTSGINTGELFF.

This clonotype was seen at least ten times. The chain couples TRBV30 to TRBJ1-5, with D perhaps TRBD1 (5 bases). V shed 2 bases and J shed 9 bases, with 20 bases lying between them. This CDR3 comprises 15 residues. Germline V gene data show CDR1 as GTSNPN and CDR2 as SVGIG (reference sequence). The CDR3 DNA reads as TGTGCCTGGAGTCCGGGGTTTAGGGGCCCCATGCCCCAGCATTTT. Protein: CAWSPGFRGPMPQHF. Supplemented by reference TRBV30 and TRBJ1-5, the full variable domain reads SQTIHQWPATLVQPVGSPLSLECTVEGTSNPNLYWYRQAAGRGLQLLFYSVGIGQISSEVPQNLSASRPQDRQFILSSKKLLLSDSGFYLCAWSPGFRGPMPQHFGDGTRLSIL.

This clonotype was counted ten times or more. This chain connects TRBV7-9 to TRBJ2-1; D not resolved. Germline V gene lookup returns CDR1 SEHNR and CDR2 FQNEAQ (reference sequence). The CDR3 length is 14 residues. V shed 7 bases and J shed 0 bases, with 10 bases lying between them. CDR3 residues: CASIDSLSYNEQFF. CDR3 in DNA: TGTGCCAGCATCGACTCGCTCTCCTACAATGAGCAGTTCTTC. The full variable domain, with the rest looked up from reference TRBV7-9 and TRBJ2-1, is DTGVSQNPRHKITKRGQNVTFRCDPISEHNRLYWYRQTLGQGPEFLTYFQNEAQLEKSRLLSDRFSAERPKGSFSTLEIQRTEQGDSAMYLCASIDSLSYNEQFFGPGTRLTVL.

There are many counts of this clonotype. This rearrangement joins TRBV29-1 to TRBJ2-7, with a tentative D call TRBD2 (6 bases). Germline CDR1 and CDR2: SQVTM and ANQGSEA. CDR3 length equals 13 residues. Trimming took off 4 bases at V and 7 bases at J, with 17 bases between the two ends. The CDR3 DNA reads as TGCAGCGTTGGTGTAACGGGAGCTAGAGAGCAGTACTTC. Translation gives CSVGVTGAREQYF.

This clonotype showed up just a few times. Here the CDR3 reads CSALGARGDEIFTIYF. CDR3 DNA: TGCAGTGCCCTAGGTGCGAGGGGGGACGAAATATTCACCATATATTTT. The V call is TRBV20-1, the J call TRBJ1-3, with D possibly matching TRBD1 (6 bases). The CDR3 is made up of 16 amino acids. Trimming took 6 bases from V and 9 from J, leaving 27 bases between them. Germline V CDR1 and CDR2: DFQATT, SNEGSKA (reference sequence).

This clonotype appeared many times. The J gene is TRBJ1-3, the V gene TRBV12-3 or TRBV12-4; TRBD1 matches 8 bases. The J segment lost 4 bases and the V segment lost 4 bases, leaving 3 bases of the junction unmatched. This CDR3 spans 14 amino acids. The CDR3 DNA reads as TGTGCCAGCAGTTGGGGGACAGGCGGAAACACCATATATTTT. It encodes CASSWGTGGNTIYF.

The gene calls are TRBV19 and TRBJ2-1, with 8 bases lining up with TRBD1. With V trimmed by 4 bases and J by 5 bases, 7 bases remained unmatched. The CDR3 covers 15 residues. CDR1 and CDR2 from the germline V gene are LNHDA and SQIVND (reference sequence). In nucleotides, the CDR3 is TGTGCCAGTAGTAAAACCGGGACAGGCGACAATGAGCAGTTCTTC. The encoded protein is CASSKTGTGDNEQFF.

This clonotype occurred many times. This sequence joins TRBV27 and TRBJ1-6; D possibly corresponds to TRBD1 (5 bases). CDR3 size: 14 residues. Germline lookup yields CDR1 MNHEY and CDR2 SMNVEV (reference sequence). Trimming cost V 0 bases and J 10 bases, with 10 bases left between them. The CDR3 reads CASSLSQGRSPLHF. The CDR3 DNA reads TGTGCCAGCAGTTTATCGCAGGGTCGCTCACCCCTCCACTTT.

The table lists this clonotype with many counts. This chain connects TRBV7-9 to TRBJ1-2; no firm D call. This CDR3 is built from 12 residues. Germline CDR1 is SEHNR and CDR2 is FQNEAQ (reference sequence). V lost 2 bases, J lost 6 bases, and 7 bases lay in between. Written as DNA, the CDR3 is TGTGCCAGCAGCTTAATCGTTAATGGCTACACCTTC. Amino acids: CASSLIVNGYTF.

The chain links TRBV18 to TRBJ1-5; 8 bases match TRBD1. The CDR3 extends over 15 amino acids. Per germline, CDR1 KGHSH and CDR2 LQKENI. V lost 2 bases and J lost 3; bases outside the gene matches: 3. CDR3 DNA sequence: TGTGCCAGCTCACCAGGGACAGGAAACAATCAGCCCCAGCATTTT. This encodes CASSPGTGNNQPQHF.

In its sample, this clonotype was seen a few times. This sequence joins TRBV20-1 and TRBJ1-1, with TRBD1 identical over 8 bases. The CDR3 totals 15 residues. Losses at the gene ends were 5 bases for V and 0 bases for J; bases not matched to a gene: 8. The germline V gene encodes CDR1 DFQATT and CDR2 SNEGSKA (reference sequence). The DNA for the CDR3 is TGCAGTGCTGCCTCAGGGGGCTGGGTGAACACTGAAGCTTTCTTT. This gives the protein CSAASGGWVNTEAFF.

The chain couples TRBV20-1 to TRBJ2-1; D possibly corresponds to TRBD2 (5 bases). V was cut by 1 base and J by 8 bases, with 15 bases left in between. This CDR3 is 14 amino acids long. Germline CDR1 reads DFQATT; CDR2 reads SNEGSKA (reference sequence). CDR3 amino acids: CSARVDRLEDEQFF. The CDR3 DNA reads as TGCAGTGCTAGAGTCGACCGACTGGAGGATGAGCAGTTCTTC.

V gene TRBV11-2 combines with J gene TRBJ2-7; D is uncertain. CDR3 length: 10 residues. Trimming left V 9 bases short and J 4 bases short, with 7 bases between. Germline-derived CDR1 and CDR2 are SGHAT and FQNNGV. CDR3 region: CARQLYEQYF. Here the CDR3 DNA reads TGTGCCAGGCAGTTATACGAGCAGTACTTC.

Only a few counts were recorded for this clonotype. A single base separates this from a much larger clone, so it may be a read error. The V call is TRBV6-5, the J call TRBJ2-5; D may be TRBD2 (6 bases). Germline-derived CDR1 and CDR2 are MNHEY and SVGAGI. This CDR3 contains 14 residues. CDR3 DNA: TGTGCCGGCAGCCCCATGGAGGGGAGTGAGACCCAGTACTTC. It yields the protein CAGSPMEGSETQYF.

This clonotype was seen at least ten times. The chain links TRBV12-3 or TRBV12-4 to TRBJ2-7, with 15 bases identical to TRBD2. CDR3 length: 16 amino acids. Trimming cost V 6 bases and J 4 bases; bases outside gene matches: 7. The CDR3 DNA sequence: TGTGCCAGCAGCTTGGGACTAGCGGGAGGTTCGTACGAGCAGTACTTC. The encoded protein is CASSLGLAGGSYEQYF.

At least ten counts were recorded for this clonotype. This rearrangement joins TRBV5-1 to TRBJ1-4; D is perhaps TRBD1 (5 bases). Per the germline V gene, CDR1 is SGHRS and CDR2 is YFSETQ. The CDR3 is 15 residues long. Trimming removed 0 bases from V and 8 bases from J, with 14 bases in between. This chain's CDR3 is CASSLEPGTHEKLFF. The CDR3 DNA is TGCGCCAGCAGCTTGGAACCCGGGACCCACGAAAAACTGTTTTTT.

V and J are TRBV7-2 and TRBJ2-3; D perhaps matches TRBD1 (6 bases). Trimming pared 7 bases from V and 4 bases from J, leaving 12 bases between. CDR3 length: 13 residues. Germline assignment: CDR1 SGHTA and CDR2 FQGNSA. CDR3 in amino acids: CASNKPGADTQYF. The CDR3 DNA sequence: TGTGCCAGCAACAAACCAGGGGCAGATACGCAGTATTTT. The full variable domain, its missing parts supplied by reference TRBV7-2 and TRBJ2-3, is GAGVSQSPSNKVTEKGKDVELRCDPISGHTALYWYRQSLGQGLEFLIYFQGNSAPDKSGLPSDRFSAERTGGSVSTLTIQRTQQEDSAVYLCASNKPGADTQYFGPGTRLTVL.

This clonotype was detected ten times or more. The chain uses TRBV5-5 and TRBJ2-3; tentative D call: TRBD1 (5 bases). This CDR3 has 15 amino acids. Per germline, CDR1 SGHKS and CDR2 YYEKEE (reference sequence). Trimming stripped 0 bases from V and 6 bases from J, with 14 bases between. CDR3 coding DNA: TGTGCCAGCAGCTTGGCGGTCCATACAGGCGATACGCAGTATTTT. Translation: CASSLAVHTGDTQYF.

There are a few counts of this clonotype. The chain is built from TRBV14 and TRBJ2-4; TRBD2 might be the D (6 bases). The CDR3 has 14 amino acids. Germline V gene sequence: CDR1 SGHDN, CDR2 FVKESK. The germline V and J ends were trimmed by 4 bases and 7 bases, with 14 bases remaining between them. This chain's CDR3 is CASSLSGAGNIQYF. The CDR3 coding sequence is TGTGCCAGCAGCCTGTCGGGAGCTGGTAACATTCAGTACTTC.

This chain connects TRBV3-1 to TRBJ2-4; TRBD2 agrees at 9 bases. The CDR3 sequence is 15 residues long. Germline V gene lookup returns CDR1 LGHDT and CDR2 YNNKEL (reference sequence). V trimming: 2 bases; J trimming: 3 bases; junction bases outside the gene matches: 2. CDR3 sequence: CASSQKREDKNIQYF. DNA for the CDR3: TGTGCCAGCAGCCAAAAGCGGGAGGACAAAAACATTCAGTACTTC.

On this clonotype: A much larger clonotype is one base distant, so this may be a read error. CDR3 in amino acids: CASKTGQSGQYF. The CDR3 DNA reads TGTGCCAGCAAAACTGGACAGTCCGGGCAGTACTTC. This chain connects TRBV12-3 or TRBV12-4 to TRBJ2-7; possible D gene TRBD1, 6 bases. The CDR3 consists of 12 residues. V lost 7 bases and J lost 9, with 16 bases in between.